This T cell receptor (beta chain) was identified during a study of T cells in Graves' hyperthyroidism and ophthalmopathy. In patients aged 18 to 65, hyperthyroidism was newly diagnosed, with duration under 2 months. Source material for PBMCs was about 10 ml fresh peripheral blood. It was RNA transcripts that yielded the amplified TCR beta CDR3 regions. An initial round of RT-PCR targeting the TCR CDR3 relied on the HTBI primer set. TCRdb fed the multiplex PCR reads into MiXCR, producing one record per CDR3 protein. The sample carries around 700,000 distinct CDR3 sequences, 18% recorded once. The sample holds many counts of this clonotype. This CDR3 is built from 15 residues. Between the trimmed V and J ends, which lost 3 bases and 1 base, there was a span of 10 bases. The germline CDR1 and CDR2 sequences are SGHRS and YFSETQ.

The sequenced material came from blood. The clonotype comes from a woman aged 50 to 60 with Graves' hyperthyroidism that later progressed to Graves' ophthalmopathy. V is TRBV5-1 and J is TRBJ2-2; maybe TRBD1 (5 bases). The CDR3 here is CASSSGPRNTGELFF. For the CDR3, the DNA is TGCGCCAGCAGCTCAGGGCCGCGGAACACCGGGGAGCTGTTTTTT.